This TCR beta chain was retrieved from a study of T-cell reconstitution after alpha-beta-depleted transplantation in children. As it was prepared, the TCRbeta library received unique molecular identifiers. Each CDR3 protein is one row after TCRdb ran MiXCR on the PCR reads. The sample has 250,000 to 300,000 distinct CDR3 sequences, 9.5% to 13% seen once; the top ten hold 7.5%. This clonotype was recorded at least ten times. The length of the CDR3 is 15 residues. V was shortened by 0 bases and J by 7 bases, with 10 bases between the two germline ends. Germline CDR1 SGHAT, CDR2 FQNNGV. This sample comprised PBMCs, obtained before TCRalphabeta/CD19-depleted stem cell transplant. The rearrangement joins TRBV11-2 to TRBJ2-6, with D tentatively TRBD2 (6 bases). This clonotype was sampled from a boy less than two years old with acute myeloid leukemia, due to receive a stem cell transplant. The CDR3 sequence is CASSLDFSGANVLTF. The CDR3, as DNA: TGTGCCAGCAGCTTAGATTTTAGCGGTGCCAACGTCCTGACTTTC.